Below, 9 T cell receptor beta chains from the same sample are listed, as sequenced in a study of identical twins. Via MiXCR, TCRdb re-called the 5' RACE reads, giving one row per CDR3 protein. Of roughly 720,000 distinct CDR3 sequences listed, 18% are singletons. These same data were also listed under a study on T cells expressing NK-cell markers.

The sequencing input was PBMCs. These receptors came from a woman aged 18 to 35 in good health.

The chain uses TRBV20-1 and TRBJ2-3; the match to TRBD2 covers 11 bases. The CDR3 has 17 residues. CDR1 and CDR2 (germline): DFQATT, SNEGSKA (reference sequence). Unmatched junction bases numbered 8, after V lost 3 bases and J lost 0 bases. CDR3 nucleotide sequence: TGCAGTGCTAGGGAACTAGCGGGGGCCTCGAGCACAGATACGCAGTATTTT. This encodes CSARELAGASSTDTQYF.

This clonotype has only a few counts. The chain is built from TRBV7-2 and TRBJ2-1; D remains ambiguous. Trimming pared 5 bases from V and 0 bases from J, leaving 8 bases between. The CDR3 consists of 14 residues. From germline, CDR1 is SGHTA and CDR2 FQGNSA. CDR3 nucleotide sequence: TGTGCCAGCAGCCCGTCTTTCTCCTACAATGAGCAGTTCTTC. This gives the protein CASSPSFSYNEQFF. Full variable domain (rest looked up from reference TRBV7-2 and TRBJ2-1): GAGVSQSPSNKVTEKGKDVELRCDPISGHTALYWYRQSLGQGLEFLIYFQGNSAPDKSGLPSDRFSAERTGGSVSTLTIQRTQQEDSAVYLCASSPSFSYNEQFFGPGTRLTVL.

This clonotype was seen a handful of times. The V call is TRBV20-1, the J call TRBJ2-3, with D perhaps matching TRBD2 (6 bases). The germline CDR1 and CDR2 sequences are DFQATT and SNEGSKA (reference sequence). This CDR3 is built from 14 residues. V gave up 6 bases and J gave up 6 bases, with 19 bases separating them. CDR3 coding DNA: TGCAGTGCCACACCCGGGGGATTCGGGGATACGCAGTATTTT. Translation: CSATPGGFGDTQYF.

This clonotype was seen many times. V is TRBV20-1 and J is TRBJ2-1, with D perhaps matching TRBD1 or TRBD2 (5 bases each). This CDR3 is built from 16 residues. Deletions cut 3 bases from V and 2 bases from J, with 17 bases between. Germline loops: CDR1 DFQATT, CDR2 SNEGSKA (reference sequence). CDR3: CSARGGGSGTYNEQFF. Written as DNA, the CDR3 is TGCAGTGCTAGGGGTGGGGGATCTGGGACCTACAATGAGCAGTTCTTC.

The genes are TRBV7-9 and TRBJ1-6, with unresolved D. The germline V gene has CDR1 SEHNR and CDR2 FQNEAQ (reference sequence). Deletions cut 1 base from V and 8 bases from J, with 6 bases between. This CDR3 region has 13 residues. The CDR3 spells CASSLGEYSPLHF. The CDR3, as DNA: TGTGCCAGCAGCTTAGGGGAGTATTCACCCCTCCACTTT. The entire variable domain, with the rest obtained from reference TRBV7-9 and TRBJ1-6, is as follows: DTGVSQNPRHKITKRGQNVTFRCDPISEHNRLYWYRQTLGQGPEFLTYFQNEAQLEKSRLLSDRFSAERPKGSFSTLEIQRTEQGDSAMYLCASSLGEYSPLHFGNGTRLTVT.

The rearrangement uses TRBV6-5 and TRBJ2-1, with 8 bases aligning to TRBD2. Germline trimming cut 2 bases from V and 9 bases from J; bases unmatched to any gene: 12. The CDR3 has 16 amino acids. Germline lookup yields CDR1 MNHEY and CDR2 SVGAGI. As DNA, the CDR3 is TGTGCCAGCAGTTACGAAAGAATAGCGGGGTGGACTGAGCAGTTCTTC. Protein sequence: CASSYERIAGWTEQFF.

This clonotype was seen more than once but under ten times. The genes are TRBV29-1 and TRBJ2-2; TRBD2 aligns across 9 bases. This CDR3 has 14 residues. CDR1 SQVTM and CDR2 ANQGSEA come from the germline V gene. The junction had 8 bases not matched to a gene; V was cut back by 6 bases and J by 6 bases. The CDR3 protein is CSVDGLARSGELFF. DNA for the CDR3: TGCAGCGTGGATGGACTAGCGCGGTCCGGGGAGCTGTTTTTT.

The chain links TRBV5-1 to TRBJ2-1, with D perhaps assigned TRBD1 or TRBD2 (5 bases each). Trimming pared 2 bases from V and 2 bases from J, leaving 11 bases between. Germline-derived CDR1 and CDR2 are SGHRS and YFSETQ. This CDR3 comprises 15 residues. As DNA, the CDR3 is TGCGCCAGCAGCTTACCCCGGGACGCCTACAATGAGCAGTTCTTC. It specifies CASSLPRDAYNEQFF.

A note on this clonotype: One junction end does not reproduce the germline sequence, and a read error may be involved. V and J are TRBV5-1 and TRBJ1-4; TRBD1 might be the D (5 bases). Germline V lookup: CDR1 SGHRS, CDR2 YFSETQ. The CDR3 loop spans 15 amino acids. Here the CDR3 reads CASSLETATNEKLFF. CDR3 DNA sequence: TGCGCCAGCAGCTTAGAGACAGCAACAAATGAAAAACTGTTTTTT.